The entry below gives a single T cell receptor (beta chain) sequence along with its context. The data are from a study of blood T cell repertoires in COVID-19. In the original processing: Using reference gene primer amplification, nucleated cell counts were estimated. TCRdb's table, derived via immunoSEQ multiplex PCR, lists solely in-frame clones and lacks some. The V and J calls and clone size come from that table; D and trimming were worked out from the DNA. The table lists 100,000 or so clones, approximately 84% of them singletons. There are 15 residues in the CDR3. Germline V gives CDR1 KGHSH, CDR2 LQKENI. Trimming removed 3 bases from V and 4 bases from J, with 15 bases in between.

The sequenced material came from peripheral blood. J is TRBJ2-5 and V is TRBV18, with D possibly being TRBD1 (5 bases). The TCR originated in a woman aged 60-75 years with acute or convalescent COVID-19. The CDR3 DNA reads TGTGCCAGCTCACCGCGCCCCCAGGGTTCAGAGACCCAGTACTTC. It specifies CASSPRPQGSETQYF.